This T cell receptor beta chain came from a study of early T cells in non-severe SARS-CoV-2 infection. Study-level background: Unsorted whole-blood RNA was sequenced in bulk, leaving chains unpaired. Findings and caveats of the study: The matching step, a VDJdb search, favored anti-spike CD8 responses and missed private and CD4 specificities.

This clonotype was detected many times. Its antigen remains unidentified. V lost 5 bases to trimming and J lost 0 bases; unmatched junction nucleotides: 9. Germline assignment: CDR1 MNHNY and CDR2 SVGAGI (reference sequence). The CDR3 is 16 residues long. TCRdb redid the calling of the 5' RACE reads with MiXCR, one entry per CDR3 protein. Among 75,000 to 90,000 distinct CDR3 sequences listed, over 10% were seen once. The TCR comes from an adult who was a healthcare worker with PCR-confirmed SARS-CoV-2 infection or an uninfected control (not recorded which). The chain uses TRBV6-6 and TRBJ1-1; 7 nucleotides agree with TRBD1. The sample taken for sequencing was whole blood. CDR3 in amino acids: CASSDWDSPMNTEAFF. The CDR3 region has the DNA TGTGCCAGCAGTGACTGGGACAGTCCCATGAACACTGAAGCTTTCTTT.